This T cell receptor (beta chain) derives from a study of identical twins. Overall study results and limits: Where out-of-frame alpha sequences were twin-shared, they showed excess low generation probability.

Trimming shortened V by 4 bases and J by 1 base, and 5 bases separated the two germline ends. The germline gives CDR1 SQVTM, CDR2 ANQGSEA. The CDR3 spans 11 residues. This clonotype was recorded a few times. Its specificity is unknown. TCRdb reprocessed the 5' RACE reads with MiXCR, giving one entry per CDR3 protein. The table includes about 520,000 distinct CDR3 sequences, 22% detected once. This sample also appeared in a second study, on T cells expressing NK-cell markers. That report notes: The sequencing cohort of eight donors included seven HCMV-seropositive individuals and one seronegative individual. Several of the experiments relied on an anti-gamma-delta TCR antibody so that only alpha-beta TCR T cells were sorted. Similarly, these clonotypes led the CD3+CD56-NKG2C+ fraction as well in a handful of donors.

The chain recombines TRBV29-1 with TRBJ2-7; D gene ambiguous. The sequencing sample was made of CD4+ T cells sorted from blood. The TCR comes from a woman aged 18-29 years in good health. Here the CDR3 DNA reads TGCAGCGTTGTATCTTCCTACGAGCAGTACTTC. Protein sequence: CSVVSSYEQYF.